This T cell receptor beta chain was sequenced during a study of control samples from healthy donors and cancer patients. Measured with immunoSEQ multiplex PCR; TCRdb has only the in-frame clones, and not every one. The table records 350,000 to 450,000 clones, 90% of them present only once. CDR3 length: 17 residues. V was clipped by 1 base and J by 3 bases, with 16 bases between them. Looked up from germline, CDR1 is LNHDA and CDR2 is SQIVND (reference sequence). This chain connects TRBV19 to TRBJ1-5; maybe TRBD1 (5 bases). The clonotype originates from a man in his forties with head and neck cancer. The source material was PBMCs. The CDR3: CASSIGGGGVSNQPQHF. CDR3 bases: TGTGCCAGTAGTATAGGGGGGGGAGGGGTTTCCAATCAGCCCCAGCATTTT.